The following is a T cell receptor (beta chain) sequence with its context. The CDR3 covers 15 residues. The V gene's germline CDR1 is SGHTA and CDR2 FQGNSA. The V segment lost 6 bases and the J segment 6 bases; nucleotides outside the gene matches: 7. As originally analysed: Reference gene primer amplification gave estimated nucleated cell counts. Some clones are missing from TCRdb's copy, which holds only in-frame ones; the method was immunoSEQ multiplex PCR. V, J and clone size were drawn from that table, and D and trimming were deduced from the DNA. Of around 260,000 clones listed, 75% to 95% are singletons. This specimen comes from a study of blood T cell repertoires in COVID-19. Looking at the study overall: Donors in the United States, Italy and Spain gave samples during acute or convalescent COVID-19. T cells, B-cell-depleted T cells, or PBMCs provided the cDNA or gDNA that served as material.

The sequenced material came from peripheral blood. This clonotype was sampled from a young adult with COVID-19, enrolled during active disease. The gene calls are TRBV7-2 and TRBJ2-2; 10 bases map to TRBD2. The DNA of the CDR3 is TGTGCCAGCAGTCGGACTAGCGGTTACTCCGGGGAGCTGTTTTTT. Amino acid sequence: CASSRTSGYSGELFF.